A selection of T cell receptor beta chains follows, all from one sample in a study of T cells in Graves' hyperthyroidism and ophthalmopathy. TCRdb used MiXCR to reprocess the multiplex PCR reads, holding one entry per CDR3 protein. The profile covers approximately 620,000 distinct CDR3 sequences, with approximately 15% appearing a single time and roughly 6.2% taken by the ten largest. The sequenced material came from blood. These receptor sequences come from a woman aged 30 to 39 with Graves' hyperthyroidism that later progressed to Graves' ophthalmopathy. The CDR3 runs from the conserved cysteine through the conserved F or W. Fields, in order: clone size, J gene, D gene, V gene, CDR3 protein, CDR3 DNA. The D gene is left open where the match is weak. Part of the rows lack a size; the others show once, few, many or a class for expanded clones.

abundance: NA
j_gene: TRBJ1-2
d_gene: TRBD1
v_gene: TRBV6-4
CDR3aa: CASSDGQGHGYTF
CDR3nt: TGTGCCAGCAGTGATGGACAGGGGCATGGCTACACCTTC

abundance: many
j_gene: TRBJ1-5
d_gene: TRBD1
v_gene: TRBV28
CDR3aa: CASSLGQGGGQPQHF
CDR3nt: TGTGCCAGCAGTTTGGGACAGGGTGGAGGTCAGCCCCAGCATTTT

abundance: many
j_gene: TRBJ2-3
d_gene: NA
v_gene: TRBV2
CDR3aa: CASRGDRDWDTQYF
CDR3nt: TGTGCCAGCAGGGGGGACCGCGACTGGGATACGCAGTATTTT

abundance: many
j_gene: TRBJ2-7
d_gene: TRBD1
v_gene: TRBV2
CDR3aa: CATGGQGAASEQYF
CDR3nt: TGTGCCACCGGAGGACAGGGGGCAGCTAGCGAGCAGTACTTC

abundance: many
j_gene: TRBJ2-2
d_gene: TRBD2
v_gene: TRBV28
CDR3aa: CASHGGAGAGELFF
CDR3nt: TGTGCCAGTCACGGGGGGGCGGGGGCCGGGGAGCTGTTTTTT

abundance: NA
j_gene: TRBJ2-5
d_gene: NA
v_gene: TRBV6-2/TRBV6-3
CDR3aa: CASSIRGETQYF
CDR3nt: TGTGCCAGCAGCATACGTGGAGAGACCCAGTACTTC

abundance: many
j_gene: TRBJ2-7
d_gene: NA
v_gene: TRBV11-2
CDR3aa: CASSPVGVNPYEQYF
CDR3nt: TGTGCCAGCAGCCCCGTAGGGGTCAATCCGTACGAGCAGTACTTC

abundance: many
j_gene: TRBJ1-2
d_gene: NA
v_gene: TRBV28
CDR3aa: CASSKALTGLTRNYGYTF
CDR3nt: TGTGCCAGCAGTAAAGCCTTGACAGGCCTCACCCGTAACTATGGCTACACCTTC

abundance: many
j_gene: TRBJ2-1
d_gene: NA
v_gene: TRBV5-6
CDR3aa: CASSEMTVALSYNEQFF
CDR3nt: TGTGCCAGCAGCGAAATGACAGTTGCACTCTCCTACAATGAGCAGTTCTTC

abundance: many
j_gene: TRBJ2-7
d_gene: NA
v_gene: TRBV28
CDR3aa: CASNGPPYYEQYF
CDR3nt: TGTGCCAGCAACGGACCCCCCTACTACGAGCAGTACTTC

abundance: many
j_gene: TRBJ1-5
d_gene: NA
v_gene: TRBV7-2
CDR3aa: CASSLSVTKQPQHF
CDR3nt: TGTGCCAGCAGCTTATCGGTGACAAAACAGCCCCAGCATTTT

abundance: many
j_gene: TRBJ1-6
d_gene: NA
v_gene: TRBV6-5
CDR3aa: CASSSYGAGDGSPLHF
CDR3nt: TGTGCCAGCAGTTCCTACGGGGCGGGAGATGGTTCACCCCTCCACTTT

abundance: many
j_gene: TRBJ2-6
d_gene: TRBD1
v_gene: TRBV13
CDR3aa: CASSSRDRVFGANVLTF
CDR3nt: TGTGCCAGCAGCTCGCGGGACAGGGTGTTTGGGGCCAACGTCCTGACTTTC

abundance: NA
j_gene: TRBJ2-3
d_gene: TRBD2
v_gene: TRBV12-5
CDR3aa: CASGLVAGVPDTQYF
CDR3nt: TGTGCTAGTGGTTTGGTAGCGGGAGTCCCAGATACGCAGTATTTT

abundance: few
j_gene: TRBJ2-6
d_gene: NA
v_gene: TRBV10-2
CDR3aa: CASSVEAEANVLTF
CDR3nt: TGCGCCAGCAGTGTAGAAGCGGAGGCCAACGTCCTGACTTTC